The sequence of this TCR beta chain was determined in a study of T cell responses to AZD1222 COVID-19 vaccine. Notes on the study in general: Sampled repertoires all dated from after the peak T cell response. Donor demographics were predominantly white British with a female majority; clonal diversity may be underestimated. Two AZD1222 administrations were followed by greater Spike-specific TCR breadth and depth.

About this clone itself: Antigen specificity is unknown.

CDR3 size: 15 residues. V lost 5 bases to trimming and J lost 5 bases, with 16 bases between them. Germline lookup yields CDR1 LNHDA and CDR2 SQIVND (reference sequence). TCRdb keeps only in-frame clones here, not all; method: immunoSEQ multiplex PCR. The sample shows some 180,000 clones, around nine tenths of them seen only once. This receptor was obtained from an adult who received the MenACWY meningococcal vaccine as a control. The rearrangement joins TRBV19 to TRBJ2-1; D uncertain. Sequenced material: peripheral blood, taken 28 days after the second dose of the MenACWY control vaccine. The CDR3 spells CASSLLAKVHNEQFF. The CDR3 DNA reads TGTGCCAGTAGTCTTCTGGCCAAAGTCCACAATGAGCAGTTCTTC.